This T cell receptor beta chain was sequenced in a study of radiotherapy plus CTLA-4 blockade in lung cancer. The V and J ends lost 8 bases and 8 bases respectively, with 10 bases between them. CDR1 and CDR2 (germline): SNHLY, FYNNEI. The CDR3 has 11 amino acids. The protocol was immunoSEQ multiplex PCR, while the TCRdb copy is restricted to in-frame clones and leaves out a portion. The sample includes over 85,000 clones, approximately 82% of them seen just once. This sample comprised peripheral blood, obtained from a patient treated with radiotherapy plus ipilimumab. The chain is built from TRBV2 and TRBJ1-3, with D perhaps matching TRBD1 (6 bases). The clonotype was recovered from a human donor with non-small cell lung cancer that progressed on radiotherapy plus ipilimumab. Written as DNA, the CDR3 is TGTGCCAGCGGTACAGGGTACACCATATATTTT. It is translated as CASGTGYTIYF.